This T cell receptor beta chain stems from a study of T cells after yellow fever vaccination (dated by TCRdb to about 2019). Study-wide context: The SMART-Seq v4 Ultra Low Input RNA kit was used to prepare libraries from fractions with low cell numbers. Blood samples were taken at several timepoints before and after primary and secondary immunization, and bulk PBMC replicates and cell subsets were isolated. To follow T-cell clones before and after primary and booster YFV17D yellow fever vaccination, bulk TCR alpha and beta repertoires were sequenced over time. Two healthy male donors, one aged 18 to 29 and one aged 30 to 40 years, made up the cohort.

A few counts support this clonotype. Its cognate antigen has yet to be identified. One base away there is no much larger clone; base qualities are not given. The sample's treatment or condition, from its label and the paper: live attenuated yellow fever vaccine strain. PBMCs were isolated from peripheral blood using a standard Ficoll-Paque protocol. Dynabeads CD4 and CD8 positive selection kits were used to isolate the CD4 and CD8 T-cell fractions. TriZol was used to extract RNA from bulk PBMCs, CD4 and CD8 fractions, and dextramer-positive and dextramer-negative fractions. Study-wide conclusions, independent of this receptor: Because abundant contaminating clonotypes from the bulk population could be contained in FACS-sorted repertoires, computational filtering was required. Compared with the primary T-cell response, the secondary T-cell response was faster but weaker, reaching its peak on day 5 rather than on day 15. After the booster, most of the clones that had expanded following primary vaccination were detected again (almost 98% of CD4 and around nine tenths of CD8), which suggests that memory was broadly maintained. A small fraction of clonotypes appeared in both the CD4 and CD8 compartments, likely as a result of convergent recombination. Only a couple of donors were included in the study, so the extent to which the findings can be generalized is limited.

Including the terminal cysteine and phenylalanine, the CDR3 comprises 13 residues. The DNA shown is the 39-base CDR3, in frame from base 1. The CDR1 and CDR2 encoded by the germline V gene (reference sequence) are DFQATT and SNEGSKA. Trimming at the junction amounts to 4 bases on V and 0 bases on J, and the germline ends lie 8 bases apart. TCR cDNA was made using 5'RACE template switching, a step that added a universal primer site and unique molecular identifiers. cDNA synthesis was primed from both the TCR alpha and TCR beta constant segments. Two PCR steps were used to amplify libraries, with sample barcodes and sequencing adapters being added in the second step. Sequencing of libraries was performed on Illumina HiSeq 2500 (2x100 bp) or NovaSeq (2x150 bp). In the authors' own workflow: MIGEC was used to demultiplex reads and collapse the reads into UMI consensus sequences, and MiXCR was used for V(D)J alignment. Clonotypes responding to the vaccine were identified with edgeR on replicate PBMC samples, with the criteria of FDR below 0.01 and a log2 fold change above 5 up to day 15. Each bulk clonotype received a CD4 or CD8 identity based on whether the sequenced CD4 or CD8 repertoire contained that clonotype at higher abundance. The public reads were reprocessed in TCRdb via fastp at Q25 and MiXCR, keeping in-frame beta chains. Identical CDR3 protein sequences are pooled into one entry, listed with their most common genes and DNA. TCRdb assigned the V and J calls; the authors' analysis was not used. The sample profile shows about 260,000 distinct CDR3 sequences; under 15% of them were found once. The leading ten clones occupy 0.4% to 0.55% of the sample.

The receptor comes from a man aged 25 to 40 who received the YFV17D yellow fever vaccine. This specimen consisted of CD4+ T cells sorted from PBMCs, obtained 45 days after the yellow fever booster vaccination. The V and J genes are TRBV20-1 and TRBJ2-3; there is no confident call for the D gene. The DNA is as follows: TGCAGTGCTATTTACTACAGCACAGATACGCAGTATTTT. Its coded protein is CSAIYYSTDTQYF.